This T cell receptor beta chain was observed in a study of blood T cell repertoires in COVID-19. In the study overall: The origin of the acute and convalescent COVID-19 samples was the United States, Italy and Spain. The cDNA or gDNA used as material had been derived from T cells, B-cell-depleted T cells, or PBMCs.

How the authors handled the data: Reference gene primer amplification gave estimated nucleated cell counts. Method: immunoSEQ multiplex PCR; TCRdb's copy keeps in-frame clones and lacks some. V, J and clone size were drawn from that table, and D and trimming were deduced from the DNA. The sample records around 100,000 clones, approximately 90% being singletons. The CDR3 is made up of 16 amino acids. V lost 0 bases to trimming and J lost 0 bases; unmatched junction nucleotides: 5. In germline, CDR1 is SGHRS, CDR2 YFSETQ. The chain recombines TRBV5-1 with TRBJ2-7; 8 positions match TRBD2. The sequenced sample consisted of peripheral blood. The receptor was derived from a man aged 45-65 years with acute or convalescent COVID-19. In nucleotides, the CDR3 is TGCGCCAGCAGCTTGGTAGCTAGCGGGTACTCCTACGAGCAGTACTTC. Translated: CASSLVASGYSYEQYF.